The rows below give T cell receptor beta chains drawn from one sample of a study of shared clonotypes between healthy human individuals. Clones were read by immunoSEQ multiplex PCR, and TCRdb kept only the in-frame ones, dropping some. Of about 2.3 million clones in the sample, approximately 95% were seen once. The specimen sequenced was naive CD4+ T cells from PBMCs. The source of these receptors is a man aged 18-30 years in good health. Some clones in this sample may be carry-over from other donors' samples. Both conserved end residues are part of each CDR3. The order of the fields is V gene, D gene, clone size, J gene, CDR3 DNA, CDR3 protein. The D gene is left open where the match is weak. Clone size is given for some rows only: seen once, a few or many times, or a class if the clone is expanded.

v_gene: TRBV30
d_gene: .
abundance: .
j_gene: TRBJ1-6
CDR3nt: TGTGCCTGGAGTGTAAAGGGCACGGGTTCACCCCTCCACTTT
CDR3aa: CAWSVKGTGSPLHF

v_gene: TRBV29-1
d_gene: .
abundance: .
j_gene: TRBJ1-2
CDR3nt: TGCAGCGTTGTAGGTTTTGGACAAGAGGCTAACTATGGCTACACCTTC
CDR3aa: CSVVGFGQEANYGYTF

v_gene: TRBV2
d_gene: TRBD2
abundance: .
j_gene: TRBJ2-7
CDR3nt: TGTGCCAGCAGTGAGAGACTAGCGGCCAGGGAGCAGTACTTC
CDR3aa: CASSERLAAREQYF

v_gene: TRBV20-1
d_gene: .
abundance: .
j_gene: TRBJ2-5
CDR3nt: TGCAGTGCCGGAAAAGAGACCCAGTACTTC
CDR3aa: CSAGKETQYF

v_gene: TRBV9
d_gene: TRBD2
abundance: .
j_gene: TRBJ2-2
CDR3nt: TGTGCCAGCAGCGTAGGGTCTAGCGGAGCGAACACCGGGGAGCTGTTTTTT
CDR3aa: CASSVGSSGANTGELFF

v_gene: TRBV30
d_gene: TRBD2
abundance: .
j_gene: TRBJ2-7
CDR3nt: TGTGCCTGGAGTTCCCGGACTAGTTTGGACGAGCAGTACTTC
CDR3aa: CAWSSRTSLDEQYF

v_gene: TRBV18
d_gene: TRBD2
abundance: once
j_gene: TRBJ2-3
CDR3nt: TGTGCCAGCTCACCACCGACTAGCGGGAACACAGATACGCAGTATTTT
CDR3aa: CASSPPTSGNTDTQYF

v_gene: TRBV7-3
d_gene: .
abundance: .
j_gene: TRBJ2-1
CDR3nt: TGTGCCAGCAGCCAGGGGAGACGTGAGCAGTTCTTC
CDR3aa: CASSQGRREQFF

v_gene: TRBV9
d_gene: .
abundance: .
j_gene: TRBJ1-2
CDR3nt: TGTGCCAGCAGTGGAGGGAGGCACTATGGCTACACCTTC
CDR3aa: CASSGGRHYGYTF

v_gene: TRBV16
d_gene: .
abundance: .
j_gene: TRBJ1-3
CDR3nt: TGTGCCAGCAGCCAAGGACGGGTGAGCTCTGGAAACACCATATATTTT
CDR3aa: CASSQGRVSSGNTIYF

v_gene: TRBV7-8
d_gene: TRBD1
abundance: .
j_gene: TRBJ1-1
CDR3nt: TGTGCCAGCAGCTTGGACAGGGGAACCAACACTGAAGCTTTCTTT
CDR3aa: CASSLDRGTNTEAFF

v_gene: TRBV5-1
d_gene: TRBD2
abundance: .
j_gene: TRBJ2-5
CDR3nt: TGCGCCAGCAGCACGGGACTAGCGGGGACCGGGGAGACCCAGTACTTC
CDR3aa: CASSTGLAGTGETQYF

v_gene: TRBV6-1
d_gene: TRBD2
abundance: .
j_gene: TRBJ2-1
CDR3nt: TGTGCCAGCAGTGAAGCGGGGAGCGGGAGTTTTCATGAGCAGTTCTTC
CDR3aa: CASSEAGSGSFHEQFF

v_gene: TRBV10-2
d_gene: TRBD1
abundance: .
j_gene: TRBJ2-3
CDR3nt: TGCGCCAGCAGTGGAAGGACAGGGGAAGGGGATACGCAGTATTTT
CDR3aa: CASSGRTGEGDTQYF

v_gene: TRBV6-5
d_gene: .
abundance: .
j_gene: TRBJ2-5
CDR3nt: TGTGCCAGCAGTTACTCGTTACCCTTCGAAGAGACCCAGTACTTC
CDR3aa: CASSYSLPFEETQYF

v_gene: TRBV29-1
d_gene: TRBD2
abundance: .
j_gene: TRBJ2-7
CDR3nt: TGCAGCGTTGTCCCTAGCGGGGTCTACGAGCAGTACTTC
CDR3aa: CSVVPSGVYEQYF

v_gene: TRBV5-1
d_gene: TRBD2
abundance: .
j_gene: TRBJ2-7
CDR3nt: TGCGCCAGCAGCTTGGGAGCGGGGGACATCTCCTACGAGCAGTACTTC
CDR3aa: CASSLGAGDISYEQYF

v_gene: TRBV7-3
d_gene: .
abundance: .
j_gene: TRBJ2-3
CDR3nt: TGTGCCAGCAGCTTAGAGCCACCTAGCACAGATACGCAGTATTTT
CDR3aa: CASSLEPPSTDTQYF

v_gene: TRBV6-5
d_gene: .
abundance: .
j_gene: TRBJ1-1
CDR3nt: TGTGCCAGCAGTTACTCCCTGCCCAGCCTGAACACTGAAGCTTTCTTT
CDR3aa: CASSYSLPSLNTEAFF

v_gene: TRBV7-9
d_gene: .
abundance: .
j_gene: TRBJ1-1
CDR3nt: TGTGCCAGCAGCCCGCGGGCCCGTAGACTAGCTTTCTTT
CDR3aa: CASSPRARRLAFF

v_gene: TRBV5-6
d_gene: TRBD2
abundance: .
j_gene: TRBJ2-7
CDR3nt: TGTGCCAGCAGCTCGGGGAGGGATCCCTACGAGCAGTACTTC
CDR3aa: CASSSGRDPYEQYF

v_gene: TRBV5-4
d_gene: .
abundance: .
j_gene: TRBJ2-2
CDR3nt: TGTGCCAGCAGCCTTCTAAACACCGGGGAGCTGTTTTTT
CDR3aa: CASSLLNTGELFF

v_gene: TRBV29-1
d_gene: .
abundance: .
j_gene: TRBJ1-1
CDR3nt: TGCAGCGTTCCCCAGCCCTCAGGCACTGAAGCTTTCTTT
CDR3aa: CSVPQPSGTEAFF

v_gene: TRBV4-2
d_gene: TRBD2
abundance: .
j_gene: TRBJ2-7
CDR3nt: TGTGCCAGCAGCCAAGAAGCGGGAGGTCCCCCCGAGCAGTACTTC
CDR3aa: CASSQEAGGPPEQYF

v_gene: TRBV14
d_gene: .
abundance: .
j_gene: TRBJ2-2
CDR3nt: TGTGCCAGCAGCCAAGTGCGTGCCGGGGAGCTGTTTTTT
CDR3aa: CASSQVRAGELFF

v_gene: TRBV30
d_gene: .
abundance: .
j_gene: TRBJ2-4
CDR3nt: TGTGCCTGGAGTAGTAGCCCTTCTCCACTAGCCAAAAACATTCAGTACTTC
CDR3aa: CAWSSSPSPLAKNIQYF

v_gene: TRBV7-8
d_gene: .
abundance: .
j_gene: TRBJ2-2
CDR3nt: TGTGCCAGCAGCTTAGGGGGTAGGGCGGGAACGACGACCGGGGAGCTGTTTTTT
CDR3aa: CASSLGGRAGTTTGELFF

v_gene: TRBV7-9
d_gene: .
abundance: .
j_gene: TRBJ1-6
CDR3nt: TGTGCCAGCAGCTTAGGGCCAGATTATAATTCACCCCTCCACTTT
CDR3aa: CASSLGPDYNSPLHF

v_gene: TRBV6-5
d_gene: .
abundance: .
j_gene: TRBJ1-1
CDR3nt: TGTGCCAGCAGTTATCTGGGGGGCGGGGCTGAAGCTTTCTTT
CDR3aa: CASSYLGGGAEAFF

v_gene: TRBV29-1
d_gene: TRBD1
abundance: .
j_gene: TRBJ1-1
CDR3nt: TGCAGCGTGGGGAGACAGGGTGGTAGGGTTGAAGCTTTCTTT
CDR3aa: CSVGRQGGRVEAFF

v_gene: TRBV6-6
d_gene: TRBD1
abundance: .
j_gene: TRBJ1-5
CDR3nt: TGTGCCAGCAGCATCCAAACAGGGGGCGCAGGTCAGCCCCAGCATTTT
CDR3aa: CASSIQTGGAGQPQHF

v_gene: TRBV9
d_gene: .
abundance: .
j_gene: TRBJ1-2
CDR3nt: TGTGCCAGCAGCGTGTACAGGGACTATGGCTACACCTTC
CDR3aa: CASSVYRDYGYTF

v_gene: TRBV27
d_gene: .
abundance: .
j_gene: TRBJ1-4
CDR3nt: TGTGCCAGCAGTGTCAGGGAGTCCGCTGAAAAACTGTTTTTT
CDR3aa: CASSVRESAEKLFF

v_gene: TRBV28
d_gene: .
abundance: .
j_gene: TRBJ2-7
CDR3nt: TGTGCCAGCAGTCCTGTTGGAGGGGTCTACGAGCAGTACTTC
CDR3aa: CASSPVGGVYEQYF

v_gene: TRBV10-3
d_gene: .
abundance: .
j_gene: TRBJ1-2
CDR3nt: TGTGCCACCACGGACGAGTATGGCTACACCTTC
CDR3aa: CATTDEYGYTF

v_gene: TRBV19
d_gene: .
abundance: .
j_gene: TRBJ1-1
CDR3nt: TGTGCCAGTAGCTTATTCACGAACACTGAAGCTTTCTTT
CDR3aa: CASSLFTNTEAFF

v_gene: TRBV18
d_gene: .
abundance: .
j_gene: TRBJ2-2
CDR3nt: TGTGCCAGCTCACGGGCCAGGGGATCCACCGGGGAGCTGTTTTTT
CDR3aa: CASSRARGSTGELFF

v_gene: TRBV7-9
d_gene: TRBD2
abundance: .
j_gene: TRBJ2-1
CDR3nt: TGTGCCAGCAGCCAACGACTGGAGCTTGGGAGGGGCGAGCAGTTCTTC
CDR3aa: CASSQRLELGRGEQFF

v_gene: TRBV28
d_gene: .
abundance: .
j_gene: TRBJ1-2
CDR3nt: TGTGCCACCTCGTTGGTTAACAGATATGGCTACACCTTC
CDR3aa: CATSLVNRYGYTF

v_gene: TRBV4-2
d_gene: .
abundance: .
j_gene: TRBJ2-5
CDR3nt: TGTGCCAGCAGCCAAGAGGGGGGAGCCAGCCGGGAGACCCAGTACTTC
CDR3aa: CASSQEGGASRETQYF

v_gene: TRBV5-6
d_gene: .
abundance: .
j_gene: TRBJ2-7
CDR3nt: TGTGCCAGCAGCTTGTTGGGGCCCTCCTACGAGCAGTACTTC
CDR3aa: CASSLLGPSYEQYF

v_gene: TRBV29-1
d_gene: TRBD1
abundance: .
j_gene: TRBJ2-3
CDR3nt: TGCAGCGTTGCACAGGGGTCAGATACGCAGTATTTT
CDR3aa: CSVAQGSDTQYF

v_gene: TRBV28
d_gene: TRBD2
abundance: .
j_gene: TRBJ2-7
CDR3nt: TGTGCCAGCAGCGCTAGGGGGGGCGGGAGGACAACCTACGAGCAGTACTTC
CDR3aa: CASSARGGGRTTYEQYF

v_gene: TRBV29-1
d_gene: TRBD2
abundance: .
j_gene: TRBJ2-5
CDR3nt: TGCAGCGCCGCGAGCAGCGGGGGCGGAGAGACCCAGTACTTC
CDR3aa: CSAASSGGGETQYF

v_gene: TRBV5-6
d_gene: TRBD1
abundance: .
j_gene: TRBJ2-4
CDR3nt: TGTGCCAGCAGCAACCACAGGGGTTCCCGACCGGACTTC
CDR3aa: CASSNHRGSRPDF

v_gene: TRBV28
d_gene: .
abundance: .
j_gene: TRBJ2-7
CDR3nt: TGTGCCAGCAGTTTGGGCCTAGGGCTTCGAGGGCAGTACTTC
CDR3aa: CASSLGLGLRGQYF

v_gene: TRBV18
d_gene: TRBD1
abundance: .
j_gene: TRBJ2-7
CDR3nt: TGTGCCAGCTCACAGGGGGCGGTTTCCTACGAGCAGTACTTC
CDR3aa: CASSQGAVSYEQYF

v_gene: TRBV18
d_gene: .
abundance: .
j_gene: TRBJ1-5
CDR3nt: TGTGCCAGCTCACCACTTAATCAGCCCCAGCATTTT
CDR3aa: CASSPLNQPQHF

v_gene: TRBV30
d_gene: TRBD1
abundance: .
j_gene: TRBJ1-6
CDR3nt: TGTGCCACCATATTTGAGGGGGCGTCTTCACCCCTCCACTTT
CDR3aa: CATIFEGASSPLHF

v_gene: TRBV7-2
d_gene: .
abundance: .
j_gene: TRBJ1-5
CDR3nt: TGTGCCAGCAGCCCCGATAGCAATCAGCCCCAGCATTTT
CDR3aa: CASSPDSNQPQHF

v_gene: TRBV6-1
d_gene: TRBD2
abundance: .
j_gene: TRBJ2-3
CDR3nt: TGTGCCAGCCGGGCGGGAGGCAGCACAGATACGCAGTATTTT
CDR3aa: CASRAGGSTDTQYF

v_gene: TRBV5-1
d_gene: .
abundance: .
j_gene: TRBJ2-3
CDR3nt: TGCGCCAGCAGCTTGGAAGGAGGGACTAGCACAGATACGCAGTATTTT
CDR3aa: CASSLEGGTSTDTQYF

v_gene: TRBV7-2
d_gene: .
abundance: .
j_gene: TRBJ2-1
CDR3nt: TGTGCCAGCAGCCCAGGGACCGCCCCCGGTCCTGAGCAGTTCTTC
CDR3aa: CASSPGTAPGPEQFF

v_gene: TRBV6-1
d_gene: .
abundance: once
j_gene: TRBJ2-5
CDR3nt: TGTGCCAGTAAACGAGGACAGCAAGAGACCCAGTACTTC
CDR3aa: CASKRGQQETQYF

v_gene: TRBV19
d_gene: .
abundance: .
j_gene: TRBJ1-2
CDR3nt: TGTGCCAGTAGTCCCCCCGACAGATCTAACTATGGCTACACCTTC
CDR3aa: CASSPPDRSNYGYTF

v_gene: TRBV5-1
d_gene: .
abundance: .
j_gene: TRBJ1-1
CDR3nt: TGCGCCAGCAGCTTGTACACGGGAATCACTGAAGCTTTCTTT
CDR3aa: CASSLYTGITEAFF

v_gene: TRBV18
d_gene: .
abundance: .
j_gene: TRBJ1-4
CDR3nt: TGTGCCAGCTCACCGGGCCAGGACGAAAAACTGTTTTTT
CDR3aa: CASSPGQDEKLFF

v_gene: TRBV7-9
d_gene: .
abundance: .
j_gene: TRBJ2-1
CDR3nt: TGTGCCAGCAGCTTTACAGACTCCTACAATGAGCAGTTCTTC
CDR3aa: CASSFTDSYNEQFF

v_gene: TRBV5-1
d_gene: TRBD1
abundance: .
j_gene: TRBJ1-6
CDR3nt: TGCGCCAGCAGCGTAACAGGGGCCGGGTACCCCCTCCACTTT
CDR3aa: CASSVTGAGYPLHF